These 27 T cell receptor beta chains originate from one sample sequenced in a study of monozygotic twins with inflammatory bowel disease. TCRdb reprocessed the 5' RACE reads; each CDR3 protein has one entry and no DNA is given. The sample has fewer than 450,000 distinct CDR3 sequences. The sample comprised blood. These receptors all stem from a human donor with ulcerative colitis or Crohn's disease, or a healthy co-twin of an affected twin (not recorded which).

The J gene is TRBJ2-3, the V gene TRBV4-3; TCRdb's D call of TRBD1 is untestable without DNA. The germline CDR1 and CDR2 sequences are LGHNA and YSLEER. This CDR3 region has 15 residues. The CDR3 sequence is CASSPRQGGADTQYF.

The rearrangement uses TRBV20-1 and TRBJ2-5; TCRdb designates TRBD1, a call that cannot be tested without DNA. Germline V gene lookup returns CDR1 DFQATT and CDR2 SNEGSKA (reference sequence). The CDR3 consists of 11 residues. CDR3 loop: CSAPEGATQYF.

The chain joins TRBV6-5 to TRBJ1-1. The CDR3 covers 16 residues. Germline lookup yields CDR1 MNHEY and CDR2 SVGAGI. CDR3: CASSSARRGLNTEAFF.

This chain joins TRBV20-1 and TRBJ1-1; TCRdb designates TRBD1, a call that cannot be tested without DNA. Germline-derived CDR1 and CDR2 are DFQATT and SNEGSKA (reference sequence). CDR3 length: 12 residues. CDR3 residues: CSARKGGTEAFF.

The CDR3 protein is CSVRRAGVPSGANVLTF. The chain uses TRBV29-1 and TRBJ2-6; TCRdb gives TRBD1 as the D gene, but with no DNA this cannot be confirmed. This CDR3 has 17 amino acids. Looked up from germline, CDR1 is SQVTM and CDR2 is ANQGSEA. Full variable domain (remainder filled in from reference TRBV29-1 and TRBJ2-6): SAVISQKPSRDICQRGTSLTIQCQVDSQVTMMFWYRQQPGQSLTLIATANQGSEATYESGFVIDKFPISRPNLTFSTLTVSNMSPEDSSIYLCSVRRAGVPSGANVLTFGAGSRLTVL.

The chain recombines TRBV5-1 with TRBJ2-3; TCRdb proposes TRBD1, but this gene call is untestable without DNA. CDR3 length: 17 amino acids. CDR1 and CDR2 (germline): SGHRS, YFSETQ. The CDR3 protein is CASSLVEGGVDISPQYF.

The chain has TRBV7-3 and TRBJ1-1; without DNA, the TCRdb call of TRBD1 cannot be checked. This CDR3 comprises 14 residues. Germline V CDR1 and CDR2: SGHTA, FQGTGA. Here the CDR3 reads CASSLQGDNTEAFF.

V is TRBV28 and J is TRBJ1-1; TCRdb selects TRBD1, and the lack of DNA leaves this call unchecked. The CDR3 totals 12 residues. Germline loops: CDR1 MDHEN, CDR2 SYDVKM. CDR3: CASSLGQAEAFF.

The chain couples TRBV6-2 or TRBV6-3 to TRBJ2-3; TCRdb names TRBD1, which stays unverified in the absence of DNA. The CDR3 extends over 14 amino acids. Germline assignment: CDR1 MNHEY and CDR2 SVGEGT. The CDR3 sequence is CASRIQGATDTQYF.

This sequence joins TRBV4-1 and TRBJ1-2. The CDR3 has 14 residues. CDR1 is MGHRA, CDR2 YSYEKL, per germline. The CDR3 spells CASSPGEGLLGYTF.

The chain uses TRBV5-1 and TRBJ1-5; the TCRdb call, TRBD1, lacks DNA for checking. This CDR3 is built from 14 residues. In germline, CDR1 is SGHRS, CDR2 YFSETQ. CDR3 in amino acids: CASSQTGGRQPQHF.

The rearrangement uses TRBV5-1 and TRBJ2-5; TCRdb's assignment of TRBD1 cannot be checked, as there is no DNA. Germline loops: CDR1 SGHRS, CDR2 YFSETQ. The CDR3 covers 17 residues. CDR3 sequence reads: CASSLLSRAGGQETQYF.

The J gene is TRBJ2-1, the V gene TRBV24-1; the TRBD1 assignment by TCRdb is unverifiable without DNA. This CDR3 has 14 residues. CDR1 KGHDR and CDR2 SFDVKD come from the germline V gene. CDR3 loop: CATSDSGQGGEQFF.

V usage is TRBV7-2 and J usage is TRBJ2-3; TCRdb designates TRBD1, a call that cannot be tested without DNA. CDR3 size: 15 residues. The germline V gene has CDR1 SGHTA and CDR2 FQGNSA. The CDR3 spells CASSLAGQGGDTQYF.

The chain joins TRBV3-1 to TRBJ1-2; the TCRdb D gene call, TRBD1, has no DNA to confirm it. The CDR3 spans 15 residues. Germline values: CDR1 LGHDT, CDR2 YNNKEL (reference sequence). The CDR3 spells CASSQDRTGAYGYTF.

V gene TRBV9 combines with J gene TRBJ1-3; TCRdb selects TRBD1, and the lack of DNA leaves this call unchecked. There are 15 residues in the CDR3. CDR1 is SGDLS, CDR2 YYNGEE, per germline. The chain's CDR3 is CASSVEGATGNTIYF.

CDR3 loop: CASSQDSGVANYGYTF. The chain recombines TRBV14 with TRBJ1-2. The V gene's germline CDR1 is SGHDN and CDR2 FVKESK. The CDR3 consists of 16 residues.

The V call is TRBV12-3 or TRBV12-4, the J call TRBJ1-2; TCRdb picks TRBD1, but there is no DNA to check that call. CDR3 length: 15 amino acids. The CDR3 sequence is CASSFGQGSFYGYTF.

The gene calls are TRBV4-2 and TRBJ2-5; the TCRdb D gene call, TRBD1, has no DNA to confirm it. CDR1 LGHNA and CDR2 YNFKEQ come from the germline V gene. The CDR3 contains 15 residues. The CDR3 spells CASSQADRGAETQYF.

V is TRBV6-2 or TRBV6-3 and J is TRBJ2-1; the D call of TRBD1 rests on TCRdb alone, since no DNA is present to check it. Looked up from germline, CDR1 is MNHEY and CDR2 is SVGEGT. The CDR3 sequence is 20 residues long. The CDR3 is CASSLFLGSRDSHSYNEQFF.

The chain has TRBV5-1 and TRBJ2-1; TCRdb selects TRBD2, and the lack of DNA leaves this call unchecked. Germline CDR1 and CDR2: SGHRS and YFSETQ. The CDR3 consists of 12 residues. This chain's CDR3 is CASTFGGGEQFF.

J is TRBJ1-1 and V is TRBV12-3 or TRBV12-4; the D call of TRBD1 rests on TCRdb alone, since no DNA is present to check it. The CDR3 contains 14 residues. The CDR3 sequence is CASSLEGQGREAFF.

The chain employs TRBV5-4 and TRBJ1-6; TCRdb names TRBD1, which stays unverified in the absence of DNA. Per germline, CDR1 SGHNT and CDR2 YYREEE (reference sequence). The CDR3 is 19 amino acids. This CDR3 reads CASSFLGQGSTFGNSPLHF. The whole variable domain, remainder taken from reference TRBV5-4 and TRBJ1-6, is ETGVTQSPTHLIKTRGQQVTLRCSSQSGHNTVSWYQQALGQGPQFIFQYYREEENGRGNFPPRFSGLQFPNYSSELNVNALELDDSALYLCASSFLGQGSTFGNSPLHFGNGTRLTVT.

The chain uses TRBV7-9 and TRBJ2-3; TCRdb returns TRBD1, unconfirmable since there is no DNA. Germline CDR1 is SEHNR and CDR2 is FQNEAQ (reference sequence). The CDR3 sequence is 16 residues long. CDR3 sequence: CASSFLSQGNWDTQYF.

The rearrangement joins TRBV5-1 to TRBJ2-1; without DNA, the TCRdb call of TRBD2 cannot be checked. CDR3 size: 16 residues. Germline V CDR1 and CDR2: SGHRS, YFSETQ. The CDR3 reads CASSRDLAGGGNEQFF.

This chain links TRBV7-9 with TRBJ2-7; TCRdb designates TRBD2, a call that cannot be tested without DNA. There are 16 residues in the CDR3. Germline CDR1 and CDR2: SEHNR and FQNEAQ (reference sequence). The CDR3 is CASSAPTGTLPYEQYF.

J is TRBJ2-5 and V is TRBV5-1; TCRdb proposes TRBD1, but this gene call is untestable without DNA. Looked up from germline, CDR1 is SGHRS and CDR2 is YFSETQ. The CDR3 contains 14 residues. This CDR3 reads CASSPGQIQETQYF.